These T cell receptor beta chains were read from a single sample in a study of cytomegalovirus exposure and HLA in healthy donors. Clones were read by immunoSEQ multiplex PCR, and TCRdb kept only the in-frame ones, dropping some. This table holds around 130,000 clones, under 90% found once. Sequenced material: PBMCs. These receptors were taken from a man aged 18 to 29 in good health and CMV-seronegative. The CDR3 runs from the conserved cysteine through the conserved F or W. Fields, in order: clone size, D gene, V gene, J gene, CDR3 protein, CDR3 DNA. A D gene is named only where the DNA matches it firmly. Clone size is stated in some rows and not others, as once, few, many or a class when expanded.

NA,NA,TRBV7-9,TRBJ1-5,CASSLGSGRPRNNQPQHF,TGTGCCAGCAGCTTGGGGAGCGGCAGGCCCAGAAACAATCAGCCCCAGCATTTT
few,NA,TRBV10-1,TRBJ2-2,CATLDSFTGELFF,TGCGCCACCCTCGACAGTTTTACCGGGGAGCTGTTTTTT
NA,TRBD1,TRBV6-1,TRBJ1-2,CASKRGGQEPYGYTF,TGTGCCAGCAAGAGGGGCGGACAGGAGCCTTATGGCTACACCTTC
NA,NA,TRBV14,TRBJ1-5,CASSQGRAPQHF,TGTGCCAGCAGCCAAGGAAGAGCGCCCCAGCATTTT
NA,NA,TRBV7-9,TRBJ1-6,CASRVTGDDSPLHF,TGTGCCAGCAGAGTGACAGGTGATGATTCACCCCTCCACTTT
NA,TRBD2,TRBV7-6,TRBJ2-1,CASSSRSGGADIGNEQFF,TGTGCCAGCAGCTCAAGAAGCGGGGGGGCTGATATCGGCAATGAGCAGTTCTTC
NA,TRBD1,TRBV29-1,TRBJ2-1,CSVDEGAPFNEQFF,TGCAGCGTTGACGAGGGGGCCCCCTTCAATGAGCAGTTCTTC
NA,TRBD1,TRBV19,TRBJ1-1,CASSSPGTAHTEAFF,TGTGCCAGTAGTAGTCCCGGGACAGCACACACTGAAGCTTTCTTT
NA,NA,TRBV5-1,TRBJ2-3,CASSPSVGDTQYF,TGCGCCAGCAGCCCCTCCGTGGGCGATACGCAGTATTTT
NA,TRBD1,TRBV5-1,TRBJ1-2,CASSLDYRGQGYTF,TGCGCCAGCAGCTTGGATTACAGGGGGCAGGGCTACACCTTC
NA,TRBD2,TRBV5-1,TRBJ2-3,CASGPGTSGGTDTQYF,TGCGCCAGCGGCCCCGGGACTAGCGGGGGTACAGATACGCAGTATTTT
NA,TRBD1,TRBV27,TRBJ1-2,CASSLSPGTGPYGYTF,TGTGCCAGCAGTTTATCCCCCGGGACAGGGCCTTATGGCTACACCTTC
NA,NA,TRBV5-6,TRBJ1-2,CASSSPQGRRTYGYTF,TGTGCCAGCAGCTCCCCCCAGGGGCGCAGGACCTATGGCTACACCTTC
NA,NA,TRBV6-6,TRBJ1-2,CASSYVAGGYTF,TGTGCCAGCAGTTACGTTGCAGGGGGCTACACCTTC
once,NA,TRBV5-6,TRBJ2-7,CASSPAGTSILSYEQYF,TGTGCCAGCAGCCCCGCCGGGACATCCATCCTCTCCTACGAGCAGTACTTC
NA,NA,TRBV10-2,TRBJ1-1,CASSDRGSTEAFF,TGCGCCAGCAGTGACAGGGGAAGCACTGAAGCTTTCTTT
NA,NA,TRBV27,TRBJ1-1,CASSPQGLGVENTEAFF,TGTGCCAGCAGTCCTCAAGGGCTAGGGGTGGAAAACACTGAAGCTTTCTTT
NA,NA,TRBV27,TRBJ1-1,CASSLLNRPTEAFF,TGTGCCAGCAGTTTATTGAACAGACCCACTGAAGCTTTCTTT
NA,TRBD1,TRBV19,TRBJ2-7,CASSMWDSYEQYF,TGTGCCAGTAGTATGTGGGACAGCTACGAGCAGTACTTC
NA,NA,TRBV30,TRBJ1-3,CAWSVRGAGSTIYF,TGTGCCTGGAGTGTGCGGGGGGCAGGGAGCACCATATATTTT
NA,TRBD2,TRBV4-2,TRBJ2-1,CASRTSGGARNEQFF,TGTGCCAGCAGAACTAGCGGGGGGGCCCGAAATGAGCAGTTCTTC
NA,TRBD1,TRBV5-1,TRBJ2-2,CASSGTGKSAGTGELFF,TGCGCCAGCAGCGGGACAGGGAAGAGCGCGGGCACCGGGGAGCTGTTTTTT
NA,NA,TRBV19,TRBJ2-3,CASRRLASADTQYF,TGTGCCAGTAGGCGCCTAGCGAGTGCAGATACGCAGTATTTT
NA,TRBD2,TRBV7-9,TRBJ2-2,CASRSVSGGTGELFF,TGTGCCAGCAGGTCCGTTAGCGGGGGCACCGGGGAGCTGTTTTTT
NA,NA,TRBV10-1,TRBJ2-7,CASSESAKYEQYF,TGCGCCAGCAGTGAGTCGGCAAAATACGAGCAGTACTTC
NA,NA,TRBV7-9,TRBJ1-2,CASSLDLGAVMHTF,TGTGCCAGCAGCTTAGATCTGGGGGCAGTGATGCACACCTTC
NA,TRBD1,TRBV12-5,TRBJ2-7,CASGLAVTGTGPSEQYF,TGTGCTAGTGGTTTGGCGGTAACCGGGACAGGTCCCTCCGAGCAGTACTTC
NA,NA,TRBV5-1,TRBJ1-3,CASSFDIGSGNTIYF,TGCGCCAGCAGCTTCGACATCGGCTCTGGAAACACCATATATTTT
NA,NA,TRBV7-9,TRBJ2-7,CASSTGTEQYF,TGTGCCAGCAGCACAGGGACCGAGCAGTACTTC
NA,NA,TRBV9,TRBJ1-6,CASGRENSPLHF,TGTGCCAGCGGCCGGGAGAATTCACCCCTCCACTTT
NA,NA,TRBV6-5,TRBJ1-6,CASASDSPFNSPLHF,TGTGCCAGCGCCTCGGACAGTCCCTTTAATTCACCCCTCCACTTT
NA,NA,TRBV30,TRBJ1-1,CALKGTEAFF,TGTGCACTAAAGGGGACTGAAGCTTTCTTT
NA,NA,TRBV5-1,TRBJ1-5,CASSLGQGKNQPQHF,TGCGCCAGCAGCTTGGGGCAGGGGAAGAATCAGCCCCAGCATTTT
NA,NA,TRBV6-5,TRBJ2-3,CASSRDRKHTQYF,TGTGCCAGCAGCCGCGACAGGAAACATACGCAGTATTTT
NA,TRBD1,TRBV4-2,TRBJ1-1,CAGSQDPKTGTNTEAFF,TGTGCCGGCAGCCAAGATCCCAAGACAGGGACGAACACTGAAGCTTTCTTT
NA,NA,TRBV15,TRBJ1-5,CATSRDLGRGYSNQPQHF,TGTGCCACCAGCAGAGATCTCGGCAGGGGATATAGCAATCAGCCCCAGCATTTT
NA,NA,TRBV4-2,TRBJ2-7,CASSQEGGPTSYEQYF,TGTGCCAGCAGCCAAGAGGGGGGGCCAACGTCCTACGAGCAGTACTTC
NA,TRBD1,TRBV19,TRBJ2-7,CASSTSGTGISYEQYF,TGTGCCAGTAGTACATCAGGGACAGGGATTTCGTACGAGCAGTACTTC